What follows are 25 T cell receptor beta chains derived from one specimen sequenced in a study of shared clonotypes between healthy human individuals. Here immunoSEQ multiplex PCR was the method, and the copy in TCRdb shows in-frame clones only, minus some. The table records over a million clones, about 80% of them present only once. Sequenced: memory CD4+ T cells from PBMCs. Stated subset: CD45RA-negative fraction. The source is a man between 18 and 29 years old in good health. Some clones in this sample may be carry-over from other donors' samples.

The rearrangement links TRBV12-2 to TRBJ1-2. TRBV12-2 is shown as a pseudogene. This CDR3 has 16 residues. The CDR3 region is CASRFPRPAVNYGYTF. CDR3 coding DNA: TGTGCAAGTCGCTTCCCTCGTCCAGCAGTTAACTATGGCTACACCTTC.

The chain employs TRBV7-3 and TRBJ2-3; D call uncertain. V was pared by 2 bases and J by 6 bases, with 15 bases between. This CDR3 is 15 amino acids long. Per the germline V gene, CDR1 is SGHTA and CDR2 is FQGTGA. CDR3 in amino acids: CASSLAPMVTDTQYF. In DNA form, the CDR3 reads TGTGCCAGCAGCTTAGCCCCTATGGTGACGGATACGCAGTATTTT.

The V call is TRBV6-1, the J call TRBJ2-1; 7 bases are a match to TRBD1. This CDR3 is built from 15 residues. The V segment lost 4 bases and the J segment 2 bases; nucleotides outside the gene matches: 5. Germline loops: CDR1 MNHNS, CDR2 SASEGT. The chain's CDR3 is CASSGGTATYNEQFF. The CDR3 DNA sequence: TGTGCCAGCAGTGGTGGGACAGCAACCTACAATGAGCAGTTCTTC.

The V gene is TRBV19, the J gene TRBJ2-1; TRBD1 agrees at 8 bases. Germline CDR1 LNHDA, CDR2 SQIVND (reference sequence). V was pared by 5 bases and J by 7 bases, with 10 bases of the junction left unmatched. CDR3 size: 15 residues. CDR3 in amino acids: CASSLRQGIDNEQFF. CDR3 coding DNA: TGTGCCAGTAGTCTCCGACAGGGGATAGATAATGAGCAGTTCTTC.

This clone was counted only a few times. The rearrangement links TRBV5-4 to TRBJ2-2, with 8 bases matching TRBD2. The V gene end was trimmed by 3 bases and the J gene end by 7 bases; junction bases not matched to a gene: 11. The CDR3 totals 16 residues. Germline CDR1 is SGHNT and CDR2 is YYREEE (reference sequence). The CDR3 spells CASSSQGREVVGELFF. The CDR3 coding sequence is TGTGCCAGCAGCTCGCAGGGGCGGGAGGTTGTCGGGGAGCTGTTTTTT.

Turning to this clone: The junction and the germline gene differ at one end; a read error may be behind it. The sample has other DNA sequences that encode this CDR3 too. J is TRBJ1-1 and V is TRBV5-4, with 8 bases lining up with TRBD1. From germline, CDR1 is SGHNT and CDR2 YYREEE (reference sequence). The CDR3 loop spans 13 amino acids. CDR3 DNA: TGTGCCAGTAGCTCTGGACAGGGCACTGAAGCTTTCTTT. It specifies CASSSGQGTEAFF.

J is TRBJ1-2 and V is TRBV19; D call uncertain. V lost 10 bases and J lost 4, with 13 bases in between. The CDR3 is 12 residues long. Germline V gives CDR1 LNHDA, CDR2 SQIVND (reference sequence). In DNA form, the CDR3 reads TGTGCCACCGCCCAGAATTTCTATGGCTACACCTTC. Protein sequence: CATAQNFYGYTF.

The chain carries TRBV9 and TRBJ1-3, with D possibly TRBD1 on 5 matching bases. The CDR3 is 16 amino acids. Trimming removed 3 bases at V and 4 bases at J, with 17 bases between. From germline, CDR1 is SGDLS and CDR2 YYNGEE. In nucleotides, the CDR3 is TGTGCCAGCAGCGGAAATCCCCGGGGCGGGGGAAACACCATATATTTT. Protein sequence: CASSGNPRGGGNTIYF.

The chain employs TRBV5-5 and TRBJ1-2, with D maybe TRBD1 (6 bases). CDR3 size: 14 residues. Germline values: CDR1 SGHKS, CDR2 YYEKEE (reference sequence). The V end was cut by 0 bases, the J end by 4 bases, with 10 bases between. The CDR3 region is CASSLEGGPYGYTF. CDR3 DNA: TGTGCCAGCAGCTTGGAAGGGGGACCCTATGGCTACACCTTC.

The chain joins TRBV5-1 to TRBJ1-1; perhaps TRBD1 as D (6 bases). Trimming pared 0 bases from V and 6 bases from J, leaving 15 bases between. CDR3 length equals 15 residues. CDR1 SGHRS and CDR2 YFSETQ come from the germline V gene. CDR3 residues: CASSLVPGEGSEAFF. DNA for the CDR3: TGCGCCAGCAGCTTGGTCCCAGGGGAGGGATCTGAAGCTTTCTTT. Using reference TRBV5-1 and TRBJ1-1 for the parts outside the CDR3, the full variable domain is KAGVTQTPRYLIKTRGQQVTLSCSPISGHRSVSWYQQTPGQGLQFLFEYFSETQRNKGNFPGRFSGRQFSNSRSEMNVSTLELGDSALYLCASSLVPGEGSEAFFGQGTRLTVV.

The chain has TRBV28 and TRBJ2-7, with TRBD1 matching over 9 bases. The CDR3 has 18 amino acids. Germline CDR1 MDHEN, CDR2 SYDVKM. The V segment lost 3 bases and the J segment 4 bases; nucleotides outside the gene matches: 16. CDR3 nucleotide sequence: TGTGCCAGCAGTTTTCAAAGATGGGGACAGGGTTTTACTTACGAGCAGTACTTC. Amino acid sequence: CASSFQRWGQGFTYEQYF.

There are many counts of this clone. The CDR3 sequence is CASSSRQASINEKLFF. In DNA form, the CDR3 reads TGTGCCAGCAGCTCAAGACAGGCCTCCATTAATGAAAAACTGTTTTTT. J is TRBJ1-4 and V is TRBV13; the D gene is possibly TRBD1 (6 bases). The ends were cut back, 4 bases at V and 4 bases at J, with 16 bases in the middle. The CDR3 totals 16 residues. From germline, CDR1 is PRHDT and CDR2 FYEKMQ (reference sequence).

In nucleotides, the CDR3 is TGTGCCAGCAGTAAAACAGGGAGGGCTAATGAAAAACTGTTTTTT. It encodes CASSKTGRANEKLFF. This chain links TRBV6-5 with TRBJ1-4; D is perhaps TRBD1 (6 bases). Per germline, CDR1 MNHEY and CDR2 SVGAGI. This CDR3 region has 15 residues. V lost 5 bases and J lost 3, with 13 bases in between.

Comments on this clone: Other DNA sequences in the sample encode the same CDR3. This chain connects TRBV2 to TRBJ1-1, with D maybe TRBD1 (6 bases). Germline lookup yields CDR1 SNHLY and CDR2 FYNNEI. The CDR3 is made up of 11 amino acids. Deletions cut 6 bases from V and 4 bases from J, with 6 bases between. The CDR3 region is CASSRGTEAFF. The CDR3 DNA sequence: TGTGCCAGCAGCAGGGGCACTGAAGCTTTCTTT.

The V and J genes are TRBV5-6 and TRBJ2-3; tentative D call: TRBD1 (7 bases). CDR1 is SGHDT and CDR2 is YYEEEE in the germline V gene. The CDR3 consists of 17 residues. V lost 0 bases and J 3 bases, leaving 17 bases between the germline ends. This CDR3 reads CASSLVISGGKTDTQYF. The CDR3 region has the DNA TGTGCCAGCAGCTTGGTTATATCAGGGGGGAAAACAGATACGCAGTATTTT.

This clone has a count of ten or more. This chain connects TRBV23-1 to TRBJ2-5; D gene unclear. TRBV23-1 is placed among ORFs of uncertain function. The CDR3 has 11 residues. V lost 6 bases to trimming and J lost 0 bases, with 2 bases between them. The CDR3, as DNA: TGCGCCAGCAGGAACCAAGAGACCCAGTACTTC. Amino acid sequence: CASRNQETQYF.

Of note for this clone: Different DNA sequences within this sample yield the same CDR3. The chain joins TRBV5-6 to TRBJ1-4; no definite D call. This CDR3 is built from 12 residues. Trimming took 0 bases from V and 8 from J, leaving 5 bases between them. Germline lookup yields CDR1 SGHDT and CDR2 YYEEEE. The CDR3 DNA follows: TGTGCCAGCAGCTTGGTTGGGGAAAAACTGTTTTTT. Encoded protein: CASSLVGEKLFF. Combining the CDR3 with reference TRBV5-6 and TRBJ1-4 gives the whole variable domain DAGVTQSPTHLIKTRGQQVTLRCSPKSGHDTVSWYQQALGQGPQFIFQYYEEEERQRGNFPDRFSGHQFPNYSSELNVNALLLGDSALYLCASSLVGEKLFFGSGTQLSVL.

The chain has TRBV2 and TRBJ1-1; 7 bases agree with TRBD1. The CDR3 totals 15 residues. Trimming cost V 7 bases and J 1 base; bases outside gene matches: 9. The V gene's germline CDR1 is SNHLY and CDR2 FYNNEI. CDR3 sequence reads: CASTREGAKNTEAFF. The CDR3, as DNA: TGTGCCAGCACCCGGGAGGGGGCAAAGAACACTGAAGCTTTCTTT.

To note about this clone: Other DNA variants within this sample encode the same CDR3. The rearrangement joins TRBV5-1 to TRBJ1-5, with D hard to call. CDR3 length: 13 amino acids. The V end was cut by 5 bases, the J end by 0 bases, with 6 bases between. Looked up from germline, CDR1 is SGHRS and CDR2 is YFSETQ. CDR3 DNA: TGCGCCAGCAGTGGAGGTAGCAATCAGCCCCAGCATTTT. Translating gives CASSGGSNQPQHF. The full variable domain, with the rest looked up from reference TRBV5-1 and TRBJ1-5, is KAGVTQTPRYLIKTRGQQVTLSCSPISGHRSVSWYQQTPGQGLQFLFEYFSETQRNKGNFPGRFSGRQFSNSRSEMNVSTLELGDSALYLCASSGGSNQPQHFGDGTRLSIL.

This clone was detected only a few times. This chain connects TRBV28 to TRBJ2-1; D gene ambiguous. CDR1 MDHEN and CDR2 SYDVKM come from the germline V gene. V lost 3 bases and J lost 2, with 8 bases in between. There are 14 residues in the CDR3. CDR3 DNA sequence: TGTGCCAGCAGTTTCCCGCCCGCCTACAATGAGCAGTTCTTC. It encodes CASSFPPAYNEQFF.

This clone was seen only a few times. Distinct nucleotide sequences in the sample also encode this CDR3. The J gene is TRBJ1-1, the V gene TRBV29-1; tentative D call: TRBD1 (6 bases). The ends were cut back, 4 bases at V and 5 bases at J, with 20 bases in the middle. CDR1 and CDR2 from the germline V gene are SQVTM and ANQGSEA. This CDR3 spans 15 amino acids. The CDR3 spells CSVVGLKGGRTEAFF. CDR3 coding DNA: TGCAGCGTTGTAGGGTTGAAGGGGGGCAGGACTGAAGCTTTCTTT.

The chain links TRBV30 to TRBJ2-7; 10 nucleotides match TRBD2. The CDR3 has 14 residues. Trimming at V came to 0 bases and at J to 2 bases, leaving 1 base not matched to a gene. Per the germline V gene, CDR1 is GTSNPN and CDR2 is SVGIG (reference sequence). The CDR3 coding sequence is TGTGCCTGGAGTGTGACTAGCGGGCCCTACGAGCAGTACTTC. This encodes CAWSVTSGPYEQYF.

There are a few counts of this clone. The genes are TRBV27 and TRBJ1-1; D ambiguous. CDR3 length: 14 residues. The germline gives CDR1 MNHEY, CDR2 SMNVEV (reference sequence). Trimming stripped 7 bases from V and 2 bases from J, with 14 bases between. CDR3 nucleotide sequence: TGTGCCAGCACTTATCGTCGGGGTAACACTGAAGCTTTCTTT. Translated: CASTYRRGNTEAFF.

The table lists this clone with a count of one. This chain links TRBV4-1 with TRBJ2-2; 7 bases line up with TRBD2. V lost 4 bases to trimming and J lost 1 base; unmatched junction nucleotides: 9. The CDR3 sequence is 17 residues long. Looked up from germline, CDR1 is MGHRA and CDR2 is YSYEKL. The DNA for the CDR3 is TGCGCCAGCAGCCGGGAGGGGTCCCTTAGGAACACCGGGGAGCTGTTTTTT. It is translated as CASSREGSLRNTGELFF.

This clone was seen once. The chain links TRBV28 to TRBJ2-2, with a weak D call TRBD2 (6 bases). The ends were cut back, 5 bases at V and 5 bases at J, with 24 bases in the middle. The germline V gene encodes CDR1 MDHEN and CDR2 SYDVKM. The CDR3 runs 18 residues. CDR3 nucleotides: TGTGCCAGCAGTAAAAATCGTCCCGGGACTGGTCAGACCGGGGAGCTGTTTTTT. Amino acids: CASSKNRPGTGQTGELFF. The full variable domain, in which reference TRBV28 and TRBJ2-2 provide the parts outside the CDR3, is DVKVTQSSRYLVKRTGEKVFLECVQDMDHENMFWYRQDPGLGLRLIYFSYDVKMKEKGDIPEGYSVSREKKERFSLILESASTNQTSMYLCASSKNRPGTGQTGELFFGEGSRLTVL.